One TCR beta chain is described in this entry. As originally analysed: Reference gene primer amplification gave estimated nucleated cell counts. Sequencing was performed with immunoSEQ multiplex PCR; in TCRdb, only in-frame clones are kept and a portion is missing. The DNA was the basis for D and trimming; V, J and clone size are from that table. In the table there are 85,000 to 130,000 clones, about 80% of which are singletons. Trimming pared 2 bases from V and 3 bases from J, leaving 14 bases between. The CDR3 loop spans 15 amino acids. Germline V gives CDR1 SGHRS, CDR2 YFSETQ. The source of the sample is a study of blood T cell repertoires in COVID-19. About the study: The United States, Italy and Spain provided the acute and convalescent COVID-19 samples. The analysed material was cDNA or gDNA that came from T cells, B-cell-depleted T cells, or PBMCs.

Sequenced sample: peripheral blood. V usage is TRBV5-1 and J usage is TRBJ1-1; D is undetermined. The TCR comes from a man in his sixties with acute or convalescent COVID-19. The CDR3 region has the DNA TGCGCCAGCAGCTTTACCGGGAACTGGGACACTGAAGCTTTCTTT. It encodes CASSFTGNWDTEAFF.